This entry lists 31 T cell receptor beta chains sequenced from one sample in a study of spatial heterogeneity in lung cancer. Described time point: sample taken at primary tumor resection. Whole RNA, which was extracted from tumor, nontumor lung tissue or frozen PBMC, was sequenced without any cell sorting. TCRdb analysed the 5' RACE reads with MiXCR anew, one entry per CDR3 protein. The sample lists 4,000 to 5,000 distinct CDR3 sequences, about a sixth occurring once. Sequencing was performed on normal lung tissue next to the tumor, taken at surgery. All receptors derive from a male donor with early-stage non-small cell lung cancer.

This clonotype is judged medium-sized. Found in a library prepared for alpha chains, this beta chain is an off-target read, and its abundance has little meaning. The V and J genes are TRBV28 and TRBJ2-7; the D gene is possibly TRBD1 (6 bases). The germline CDR1 and CDR2 sequences are MDHEN and SYDVKM. Trimming cost V 2 bases and J 5 bases, with 22 bases left between them. The CDR3 is 17 residues long. The DNA for the CDR3 is TGTGCCAGCAGTTTAAGACAGGTGGGAGCGAGAGTGCACGAGCAGTACTTC. Translated, it gives CASSLRQVGARVHEQYF.

This clonotype ranks as medium-sized. Since the library was made to target alpha chains, this beta chain is a stray read and its abundance is not meaningful. The CDR3 loop is CASSSTDPPYEQYF. In DNA, the CDR3 is TGTGCCAGCAGCTCGACCGACCCTCCCTACGAGCAGTACTTC. The gene calls are TRBV11-2 and TRBJ2-7; unclear D gene. The CDR3 runs to 14 residues. The germline CDR1 and CDR2 sequences are SGHAT and FQNNGV. V lost 4 bases, J lost 2 bases, and 12 bases lay in between.

This clonotype was counted only a few times. This beta chain is an unintended read in a library built for alpha chains; its size means little. This chain joins TRBV27 and TRBJ2-7; 8 bases are a match to TRBD2. CDR1 is MNHEY and CDR2 is SMNVEV in the germline V gene (reference sequence). After removal of 6 bases from V and 5 bases from J, the junction contained 9 bases not matched to a gene. The CDR3 totals 14 residues. CDR3 DNA sequence: TGTGCCAGCAGCCCCGGGACTAGATCTAACGAGCAGTACTTC. Translating gives CASSPGTRSNEQYF.

At least ten counts were recorded for this clonotype. This beta chain is a stray sequence in a library constructed for alpha chains; its clone size is not meaningful. CDR3 sequence: CASSPSVAGGNTGELFF. CDR3 in DNA: TGTGCCAGCAGCCCATCCGTAGCGGGGGGAAACACCGGGGAGCTGTTTTTT. The V and J genes are TRBV12-3 or TRBV12-4 and TRBJ2-2, with 10 nucleotides matching TRBD2. Trimming at V came to 6 bases and at J to 2 bases, leaving 9 bases not matched to a gene. CDR3 length equals 17 residues.

This clonotype is categorized as medium-sized. With the library built for alpha chains, this beta chain is off target and its frequency is not meaningful. The chain is built from TRBV30 and TRBJ1-5; D might be TRBD1 (6 bases). Germline CDR1 reads GTSNPN; CDR2 reads SVGIG (reference sequence). The CDR3 has 14 residues. V gave up 3 bases and J gave up 0 bases, with 9 bases separating them. The CDR3 nucleotides read TGTGCCTGGAGAGGGGGAAATAGCAATCAGCCCCAGCATTTT. It is translated as CAWRGGNSNQPQHF.

This clonotype was detected only a few times. Since it is a stray read in a library aimed at alpha chains, this beta chain has a size that is not meaningful. This chain joins TRBV18 and TRBJ2-3, with TRBD1 matching 9 bases. Losses at the gene ends were 4 bases for V and 4 bases for J; bases not matched to a gene: 9. Germline values: CDR1 KGHSH, CDR2 LQKENI. The CDR3 runs 16 residues. Here the CDR3 DNA reads TGTGCCAGCTCACTCGGGACAGGGACTATTGCAGATACGCAGTATTTT. Residues: CASSLGTGTIADTQYF.

This clonotype is medium-sized (0.01 to 0.1%) by share. Because this beta chain is a stray read in a library intended to capture alpha chains, its abundance should not be given much weight. This chain uses TRBV20-1 with TRBJ2-1, with no clear D. The CDR3 sequence is 14 residues long. Germline V gene sequence: CDR1 DFQATT, CDR2 SNEGSKA (reference sequence). V was trimmed by 3 bases and J by 8 bases, leaving 17 bases between them. In nucleotides, the CDR3 is TGCAGTGCTAGGTCTGTGGGTAATCGGGATGAGCAGTTCTTC. Encoded protein: CSARSVGNRDEQFF.

Relative to its sample, this clonotype is medium-sized. This beta chain was picked up by a library intended for alpha chains and is off target, so its count carries little meaning. The chain uses TRBV3-1 and TRBJ2-3; 10 bases align to TRBD2. In germline, CDR1 is LGHDT, CDR2 YNNKEL (reference sequence). The CDR3 length is 17 residues. J lost 4 bases, V lost 0 bases, and 7 bases had no gene match. For the CDR3, the DNA is TGTGCCAGCAGCCAAGAAGAGGGGACTAGCGTTCCAGATACGCAGTATTTT. Translating gives CASSQEEGTSVPDTQYF.

This clonotype was seen at least ten times. Within a library made for alpha chains, this beta chain is off target, and its count is uninformative. V usage is TRBV9 and J usage is TRBJ1-6; the D is unclear. There are 14 residues in the CDR3. Deletions cut 3 bases from V and 0 bases from J, with 4 bases between. Germline loops: CDR1 SGDLS, CDR2 YYNGEE. CDR3 nucleotides: TGTGCCAGCAGCGAGTACTCCTATAATTCACCCCTCCACTTT. Residues: CASSEYSYNSPLHF.

This clonotype was picked up many times. Since the library was made to target alpha chains, this beta chain is a stray read and its abundance is not meaningful. The J gene is TRBJ1-6, the V gene TRBV7-8; D gene ambiguous. CDR1 and CDR2 from the germline V gene are SGHVS and FQNEAQ. Trimming cost V 1 base and J 5 bases, with 9 bases left between them. The CDR3 length is 15 residues. CDR3 region: CASSLGGLDNSPLHF. Written as DNA, the CDR3 is TGTGCCAGCAGCTTAGGAGGTCTCGATAATTCACCCCTCCACTTT.

As regards this clonotype: The size of this beta chain means little, since it is a stray read in a library made for alpha chains. The V gene is TRBV9, the J gene TRBJ2-5, with 7 bases matching TRBD2. CDR3 length: 15 amino acids. J was trimmed by 3 bases and V by 2 bases; bases with no gene match: 7. Germline CDR1 and CDR2: SGDLS and YYNGEE. Here the CDR3 DNA reads TGTGCCAGCAGCGTGGCGGGAGAACCAAAAGAGACCCAGTACTTC. Translated: CASSVAGEPKETQYF.

This clonotype is labeled hyperexpanded. This beta chain lies outside the target of a library built for alpha chains; its clone size means little. V and J are TRBV28 and TRBJ2-3; TRBD2 matches 9 bases. The ends lost 6 bases at V and 5 bases at J; junction bases unmatched: 9. This CDR3 region has 15 residues. CDR1 is MDHEN, CDR2 SYDVKM, per germline. The CDR3 loop is CASRGLAGLRDTQYF. The CDR3 bases are TGTGCCAGCAGGGGTCTAGCGGGACTTAGAGATACGCAGTATTTT.

This clonotype showed up many times. This beta chain was picked up by a library intended for alpha chains and is off target, so its count carries little meaning. The V and J genes are TRBV5-1 and TRBJ1-5, with no clear D. This CDR3 is 17 amino acids long. Trimming left V 0 bases short and J 0 bases short, with 13 bases between. Germline V gene data show CDR1 as SGHRS and CDR2 as YFSETQ. In nucleotides, the CDR3 is TGCGCCAGCAGCTTGGAACCGGTAGGGAATAGCAATCAGCCCCAGCATTTT. It encodes CASSLEPVGNSNQPQHF. Together with reference TRBV5-1 and TRBJ1-5, the CDR3 gives the full variable domain: KAGVTQTPRYLIKTRGQQVTLSCSPISGHRSVSWYQQTPGQGLQFLFEYFSETQRNKGNFPGRFSGRQFSNSRSEMNVSTLELGDSALYLCASSLEPVGNSNQPQHFGDGTRLSIL.

This clonotype is medium-sized in the sample. This beta chain is an unintended read in a library built for alpha chains; its size means little. This rearrangement joins TRBV5-5 to TRBJ2-3, with TRBD2 identical over 7 bases. CDR3 length: 15 residues. Germline lookup yields CDR1 SGHKS and CDR2 YYEKEE (reference sequence). With 0 bases clipped from V and 4 bases from J, the junction kept 5 bases outside the gene matches. The CDR3 loop is CASSLEAGTPDTQYF. The CDR3, as DNA: TGTGCCAGCAGCTTGGAAGCGGGGACCCCAGATACGCAGTATTTT.

This clonotype is judged medium-sized. In a library made to pick up alpha chains, this beta chain is a stray read with a size that means little. This sequence joins TRBV6-1 and TRBJ2-3; the D is unclear. Germline V gene sequence: CDR1 MNHNS, CDR2 SASEGT. V lost 4 bases and J 4 bases, leaving 12 bases between the germline ends. The CDR3 is made up of 14 amino acids. This CDR3 is CASSVVVKADTQYF. CDR3 in DNA: TGTGCCAGCAGTGTGGTTGTGAAGGCAGATACGCAGTATTTT.

By proportion, this clonotype is medium-sized. In a library made to pick up alpha chains, this beta chain is a stray read with a size that means little. The rearrangement joins TRBV5-1 to TRBJ2-3, with D possibly being TRBD1 or TRBD2 (8 bases each). Germline loops: CDR1 SGHRS, CDR2 YFSETQ. The CDR3 covers 20 residues. Trimming stripped 3 bases from V and 2 bases from J, with 28 bases between. The CDR3 DNA is TGCGCCAGCAGCTCCTCCGGTGGACAGGGTAGCGGGATGTTCACAGATACGCAGTATTTT. Its protein product is CASSSSGGQGSGMFTDTQYF.

The sample holds many counts of this clonotype. This beta chain came through as a stray read in a library set up for alpha chains, and its size says little. This rearrangement joins TRBV20-1 to TRBJ2-3; D is possibly TRBD1 or TRBD2 (5 bases each). The CDR3 spans 15 residues. The germline gives CDR1 DFQATT, CDR2 SNEGSKA (reference sequence). With 0 bases removed from V and 5 bases from J, the gap between germline ends came to 15 bases. The CDR3 reads CSARELSGAGDTQYF. The DNA of the CDR3 is TGCAGTGCTAGAGAGTTGTCCGGGGCCGGAGATACGCAGTATTTT.

This clonotype has at least ten counts. A library made for alpha chains picked up this beta chain off target, so its size means little. The J gene is TRBJ1-1, the V gene TRBV2; the match to TRBD1 covers 8 bases. The germline CDR1 and CDR2 sequences are SNHLY and FYNNEI. The J segment lost 1 base and the V segment lost 7 bases, leaving 11 bases of the junction unmatched. CDR3 length: 16 amino acids. As DNA, the CDR3 is TGTGCCAGCACTCCTGGACAGGGAGTTTGGAACACTGAAGCTTTCTTT. The encoded protein is CASTPGQGVWNTEAFF.

In this sample, this clonotype turned up many times. This beta chain lies outside the target of a library built for alpha chains; its clone size means little. The chain couples TRBV5-1 to TRBJ2-1; TRBD2 agrees at 7 bases. V lost 0 bases to trimming and J lost 0 bases; unmatched junction nucleotides: 3. This CDR3 region has 16 residues. Germline V gene data show CDR1 as SGHRS and CDR2 as YFSETQ. In DNA, the CDR3 is TGCGCCAGCAGCTTGGGAGCGGGGCTCTCCTACAATGAGCAGTTCTTC. This gives the protein CASSLGAGLSYNEQFF.

Remarks on this clonotype: This beta chain turned up in a library designed for alpha chains; as an off-target read, its abundance says little. This chain links TRBV6-5 with TRBJ2-3, with 12 bases that match TRBD1. There are 15 residues in the CDR3. CDR1 and CDR2 from the germline V gene are MNHEY and SVGAGI. V lost 2 bases to trimming and J lost 6 bases; unmatched junction nucleotides: 3. The CDR3 DNA sequence: TGTGCCAGCAGTTACGGGACAGGGGGCGCTGATACGCAGTATTTT. Protein: CASSYGTGGADTQYF.

This clonotype qualifies as medium-sized. This beta chain was picked up by a library intended for alpha chains and is off target, so its count carries little meaning. V is TRBV11-2 and J is TRBJ2-5; 8 nucleotides match TRBD2. The germline CDR1 and CDR2 sequences are SGHAT and FQNNGV. J lost 2 bases, V lost 6 bases, and 5 bases had no gene match. CDR3 length: 14 amino acids. In nucleotides, the CDR3 is TGTGCCAGCAGATCACAGCGGGGGCAAGAGACCCAGTACTTC. It translates to CASRSQRGQETQYF.

Worth noting for this clonotype: The library was built for alpha chains, so this beta chain is an off-target read and its size means little. The chain is built from TRBV10-2 and TRBJ2-2; no firm D call. Trimming pared 7 bases from V and 3 bases from J, leaving 15 bases between. From germline, CDR1 is WSHSY and CDR2 SAAADI. This CDR3 has 15 residues. The CDR3 region has the DNA TGCGCCAGCACGTTGGGCTCCCCCGACACCGGGGAGCTGTTTTTT. The encoded protein is CASTLGSPDTGELFF.

About this clonotype itself: Because this beta chain is a stray read in a library intended to capture alpha chains, its abundance should not be given much weight. This chain links TRBV7-9 with TRBJ1-4; D unclear. This CDR3 spans 13 amino acids. In germline, CDR1 is SEHNR, CDR2 FQNEAQ (reference sequence). V dropped 5 bases and J dropped 8 bases, with 12 bases sitting between them. The CDR3 reads CASSLRSPEKLFF. DNA for the CDR3: TGTGCCAGCAGCCTTAGAAGCCCCGAAAAACTGTTTTTT.

In the case of this clonotype: For a library built for alpha chains, this beta chain is a stray read; little rests on its size. The chain couples TRBV20-1 to TRBJ1-1, with 7 bases identical to TRBD1. Unmatched junction bases numbered 1, after V lost 3 bases and J lost 3 bases. The CDR3 spans 12 residues. The V gene's germline CDR1 is DFQATT and CDR2 SNEGSKA (reference sequence). The CDR3 DNA reads as TGCAGTGCTAGGACAGGGTACACTGAAGCTTTCTTT. Amino acid sequence: CSARTGYTEAFF.

By share of the sample, this clonotype is medium-sized. This beta chain is an off-target read within a library intended for alpha chains, so its frequency means little. This chain connects TRBV6-5 to TRBJ2-2; unclear D gene. The germline V gene encodes CDR1 MNHEY and CDR2 SVGAGI. The ends were cut back, 6 bases at V and 5 bases at J, with 13 bases in the middle. The CDR3 runs to 14 residues. In nucleotides, the CDR3 is TGTGCCAGCAGCCCCTTTTGGGGAACCGGGGAGCTGTTTTTT. Its translation is CASSPFWGTGELFF.

Many counts were recorded for this clonotype. The size of this beta chain means little, since it is a stray read in a library made for alpha chains. The rearrangement joins TRBV6-5 to TRBJ2-2, with no clear D. The CDR3 contains 14 residues. CDR1 and CDR2 (germline): MNHEY, SVGAGI. The ends were cut back, 6 bases at V and 4 bases at J, with 12 bases in the middle. The CDR3 DNA sequence: TGTGCCAGCAGAAGGCAGCCGACCACCGGGGAGCTGTTTTTT. It translates to CASRRQPTTGELFF.

By share, this clonotype counts as medium-sized. With the library built for alpha chains, this beta chain is off target and its frequency is not meaningful. The V and J genes are TRBV20-1 and TRBJ1-5; TRBD1 matches at 9 bases. The CDR3 loop spans 14 amino acids. The germline CDR1 and CDR2 sequences are DFQATT and SNEGSKA (reference sequence). V lost 5 bases, J lost 4 bases, and 6 bases stayed unmatched. The CDR3 DNA follows: TGCAGTGCTCGGGGACAGGGAACGAATCAGCCCCAGCATTTT. Its protein product is CSARGQGTNQPQHF.

This clonotype is medium-sized (0.01 to 0.1%) within its sample. This beta chain slipped into a library made for alpha chains as a stray read, so its size is not meaningful. V is TRBV5-1 and J is TRBJ2-1; D perhaps matches TRBD2 (6 bases). CDR1 is SGHRS, CDR2 YFSETQ, per germline. The V and J ends lost 0 bases and 6 bases respectively, with 16 bases between them. The CDR3 runs to 16 residues. CDR3 nucleotides: TGCGCCAGCAGCTTGGTAGGGCGGGATCTGGGCAATGAGCAGTTCTTC. This translates into CASSLVGRDLGNEQFF.

With regard to this clonotype: This beta chain is off target for a library built for alpha chains, so its abundance means little. J is TRBJ1-1 and V is TRBV6-6; no firm D call. In germline, CDR1 is MNHNY, CDR2 SVGAGI (reference sequence). The V gene lost 1 base and the J gene lost 3 bases, with 9 bases spanning the gap. This CDR3 region has 14 residues. The CDR3: CASSYLGTDTEAFF. The DNA of the CDR3 is TGTGCCAGCAGTTACTTGGGTACAGACACTGAAGCTTTCTTT.

This clonotype was seen ten or more times. This beta chain came through as a stray read in a library set up for alpha chains, and its size says little. The chain has TRBV7-2 and TRBJ2-7; D possibly corresponds to TRBD2 (5 bases). The germline gives CDR1 SGHTA, CDR2 FQGNSA. The CDR3 totals 15 residues. The germline V and J ends were trimmed by 1 base and 2 bases, with 12 bases remaining between them. The CDR3 nucleotides read TGTGCCAGCAGCTTAGGGGGAGTGACCACCTACGAGCAGTACTTC. Residues: CASSLGGVTTYEQYF.

This clonotype is medium-sized. This beta chain is a stray read from a library made for alpha chains; its abundance is not meaningful. The genes are TRBV7-9 and TRBJ2-3; 8 bases line up with TRBD1. This CDR3 spans 14 amino acids. V was clipped by 4 bases and J by 4 bases; unmatched bases: 4. The germline CDR1 and CDR2 sequences are SEHNR and FQNEAQ (reference sequence). The CDR3 DNA is TGTGCCAGCAGCTGGGGACAGGACCCAGATACGCAGTATTTT. The encoded protein is CASSWGQDPDTQYF.